Shown below are 29 T cell receptor beta chains from a single sample sequenced in a study of OX40 agonist ivuxolimab in advanced cancers. Sequenced by immunoSEQ multiplex PCR; TCRdb stores in-frame clones only, minus some. The sample gives more than 65,000 clones, approximately 84% of which show up once; more than 20% is in the top ten. Source: CD4+ or CD8+ T cells sorted from blood, taken in a trial of the OX40 agonist ivuxolimab. The receptors stem from an adult with an advanced solid tumor such as melanoma, head and neck, liver or kidney cancer.

This chain connects TRBV6-6 to TRBJ1-6; TRBD1 agrees at 9 bases. The CDR3 consists of 14 residues. The germline V gene has CDR1 MNHNY and CDR2 SVGAGI (reference sequence). V trimming: 7 bases; J trimming: 7 bases; junction bases outside the gene matches: 5. CDR3 in DNA: TGTGCCAGCACCTGGACAGGGGAAAATTCACCCCTCCACTTT. This gives the protein CASTWTGENSPLHF.

This chain connects TRBV5-1 to TRBJ2-3; 8 nucleotides agree with TRBD1. CDR1 and CDR2 from the germline V gene are SGHRS and YFSETQ. The CDR3 is 15 residues long. After removal of 0 bases from V and 3 bases from J, the junction contained 3 bases not matched to a gene. The CDR3 is CASSLAQGATDTQYF. The CDR3 DNA is TGCGCCAGCAGCTTGGCGCAGGGGGCAACAGATACGCAGTATTTT. The full variable domain, completed using reference TRBV5-1 and TRBJ2-3, is KAGVTQTPRYLIKTRGQQVTLSCSPISGHRSVSWYQQTPGQGLQFLFEYFSETQRNKGNFPGRFSGRQFSNSRSEMNVSTLELGDSALYLCASSLAQGATDTQYFGPGTRLTVL.

The chain combines TRBV5-1 with TRBJ2-2, with D uncertain. Germline CDR1 is SGHRS and CDR2 is YFSETQ. The V end was cut by 1 base, the J end by 1 base, with 8 bases between. The CDR3 loop spans 15 amino acids. This CDR3 is CASSLPQVNTGELFF. The CDR3, as DNA: TGCGCCAGCAGCTTGCCCCAGGTGAACACCGGGGAGCTGTTTTTT.

CDR3 coding DNA: TGTGCCAGCAGCGAAGGGGCCGAGACGGGTGAAAAACTGTTTTTT. Its protein product is CASSEGAETGEKLFF. V gene TRBV5-4 combines with J gene TRBJ1-4; maybe TRBD1 (5 bases). There are 15 residues in the CDR3. Germline CDR1 reads SGHNT; CDR2 reads YYREEE (reference sequence). Trimming removed 4 bases at V and 7 bases at J, with 17 bases between.

V is TRBV7-6 and J is TRBJ1-4; no clear D. Germline loops: CDR1 SGHVS, CDR2 FNYEAQ. The CDR3 runs 13 residues. The V end lost 5 bases, the J end lost 7 bases, and 11 bases lay between the germline ends. Written as DNA, the CDR3 is TGTGCCAGCAGCCGACAACAAGTTGAAAAACTGTTTTTT. Translated: CASSRQQVEKLFF. Based on the CDR3 plus reference TRBV7-6 and TRBJ1-4, the full variable domain is GAGVSQSPRYKVTKRGQDVALRCDPISGHVSLYWYRQALGQGPEFLTYFNYEAQQDKSGLPNDRFSAERPEGSISTLTIQRTEQRDSAMYRCASSRQQVEKLFFGSGTQLSVL.

The rearrangement uses TRBV5-1 and TRBJ2-7; 9 nucleotides align to TRBD1. The CDR3 is 15 amino acids. CDR1 SGHRS and CDR2 YFSETQ come from the germline V gene. V was pared by 0 bases and J by 3 bases, with 4 bases of the junction left unmatched. The CDR3 is CASSLAGTGIYEQYF. The CDR3, as DNA: TGCGCCAGCAGCTTGGCCGGGACAGGGATCTACGAGCAGTACTTC. Full variable domain (missing parts from reference TRBV5-1 and TRBJ2-7): KAGVTQTPRYLIKTRGQQVTLSCSPISGHRSVSWYQQTPGQGLQFLFEYFSETQRNKGNFPGRFSGRQFSNSRSEMNVSTLELGDSALYLCASSLAGTGIYEQYFGPGTRLTVT.

The chain joins TRBV5-1 to TRBJ1-3; no firm D call. This CDR3 is 14 amino acids long. V was cut by 2 bases and J by 0 bases, with 6 bases left in between. Germline CDR1 is SGHRS and CDR2 is YFSETQ. The CDR3 DNA sequence: TGCGCCAGCAGCTTTCAAGGCTCTGGAAACACCATATATTTT. Encoded protein: CASSFQGSGNTIYF.

The chain has TRBV7-9 and TRBJ2-1; perhaps TRBD2 as D (5 bases). The CDR3 is 15 residues long. With 5 bases removed from V and 0 bases from J, the gap between germline ends came to 11 bases. Germline V gene lookup returns CDR1 SEHNR and CDR2 FQNEAQ (reference sequence). The CDR3 sequence is CASSISGSSYNEQFF. In DNA form, the CDR3 reads TGTGCCAGCAGCATAAGCGGAAGCTCCTACAATGAGCAGTTCTTC.

The chain uses TRBV4-1 and TRBJ1-3; D is undetermined. CDR3 size: 16 residues. V gave up 0 bases and J gave up 8 bases, with 17 bases separating them. Looked up from germline, CDR1 is MGHRA and CDR2 is YSYEKL. The CDR3 coding sequence is TGCGCCAGCAGCCAAGATCCCAGGCCCGGTTGGGACACCATATATTTT. Protein sequence: CASSQDPRPGWDTIYF.

Comment on this clone: This specimen includes other DNA sequences encoding the same CDR3. The chain couples TRBV6-1 to TRBJ1-1; D possibly corresponds to TRBD1 (5 bases). V dropped 4 bases and J dropped 4 bases, with 10 bases sitting between them. CDR3 length: 13 amino acids. The germline V gene has CDR1 MNHNS and CDR2 SASEGT. The CDR3 DNA reads as TGTGCCAGCAGTGCCCAGGGAGGCACTGAAGCTTTCTTT. Residues: CASSAQGGTEAFF.

V usage is TRBV15 and J usage is TRBJ2-2, with D perhaps TRBD2 (6 bases). CDR1 and CDR2 from the germline V gene are LNHNV and YYDKDF (reference sequence). The V end was cut by 0 bases, the J end by 6 bases, with 8 bases between. The CDR3 runs to 14 residues. The CDR3: CATSRDGGAGELFF. CDR3 coding DNA: TGTGCCACCAGCAGAGATGGAGGGGCCGGGGAGCTGTTTTTT.

On this clone itself: A read error is likely, as this CDR3 ends without the conserved phenylalanine or tryptophan. The DNA is omitted, as the CDR3 cannot be located on it reliably, and the CDR3 follows TCRdb's listing. The genes are TRBV6-1 and TRBJ1-2; the table's D gene call, TRBD1, was not cross checked with the DNA. From germline, CDR1 is MNHNS and CDR2 SASEGT. The CDR3 is 15 residues long, ends included. The CDR3 protein is CASSEFGKIRGHRFL.

The gene calls are TRBV5-1 and TRBJ2-6, with no clear D. The CDR3 totals 14 residues. V was clipped by 3 bases and J by 0 bases, with 4 bases between them. Germline V gene lookup returns CDR1 SGHRS and CDR2 YFSETQ. CDR3 sequence (DNA): TGCGCCAGCAGCTGGGGCTCTGGGGCCAACGTCCTGACTTTC. Amino acids: CASSWGSGANVLTF. Full variable domain (outside the CDR3, taken from reference TRBV5-1 and TRBJ2-6): KAGVTQTPRYLIKTRGQQVTLSCSPISGHRSVSWYQQTPGQGLQFLFEYFSETQRNKGNFPGRFSGRQFSNSRSEMNVSTLELGDSALYLCASSWGSGANVLTFGAGSRLTVL.

This CDR3 is CASSYRGAYEQYF. The CDR3 nucleotides read TGTGCCAGCAGTTACCGGGGGGCCTACGAGCAGTACTTC. The chain joins TRBV6-5 to TRBJ2-5; TRBD2 matches 7 bases. The J call is uncertain, as TRBJ2-7 better fits the DNA end. CDR1 MNHEY and CDR2 SVGAGI come from the germline V gene. The CDR3 is 13 residues long.

The V gene is TRBV5-8, the J gene TRBJ1-5, with D tentatively TRBD1 (5 bases). There are 15 residues in the CDR3. Germline V lookup: CDR1 SGHTS, CDR2 YDEGEE. V was shortened by 1 base and J by 1 base, with 9 bases between the two germline ends. Here the CDR3 DNA reads TGTGCCAGCAGCTTGACCGGGGGAAGCAATCAGCCCCAGCATTTT. Its translation: CASSLTGGSNQPQHF.

The CDR3 sequence is CASSDGSSGNTIYF. CDR3 sequence (DNA): TGTGCCAGCAGCGACGGCTCCTCTGGAAACACCATATATTTT. V gene TRBV27 combines with J gene TRBJ1-3; D is unclear. Trimming cost V 6 bases and J 0 bases, with 9 bases left between them. This CDR3 region has 14 residues. Germline V gene data show CDR1 as MNHEY and CDR2 as SMNVEV (reference sequence).

The chain uses TRBV7-2 and TRBJ2-2, with a possible D match to TRBD1 (5 bases). This CDR3 has 16 residues. Germline V gene sequence: CDR1 SGHTA, CDR2 FQGNSA. The V end was cut by 5 bases, the J end by 7 bases, with 20 bases between. The DNA for the CDR3 is TGTGCCAGCAGCCAAAGACAGACCGGTGGGGTCGGGGAGCTGTTTTTT. Its translation: CASSQRQTGGVGELFF.

This chain links TRBV5-1 with TRBJ2-5; 9 bases line up with TRBD1. The DNA end favors TRBJ2-7, so the J call may be wrong. The CDR3 contains 15 residues. Germline CDR1 reads SGHRS; CDR2 reads YFSETQ. CDR3 region: CASSPWTGEAYEQYF. The CDR3 coding sequence is TGCGCCAGCAGCCCTTGGACAGGGGAGGCCTACGAGCAGTACTTC.

This chain connects TRBV7-9 to TRBJ2-7; D remains ambiguous. The CDR3 spans 15 residues. Trimming pared 2 bases from V and 7 bases from J, leaving 18 bases between. Germline V CDR1 and CDR2: SEHNR, FQNEAQ (reference sequence). Here the CDR3 reads CASSLSRAQYGEQYF. For the CDR3, the DNA is TGTGCCAGCAGCTTATCTCGGGCCCAATACGGGGAGCAGTACTTC.

This clone appeared many times. This chain uses TRBV6-5 with TRBJ2-2; D not resolved. This CDR3 has 15 amino acids. Per germline, CDR1 MNHEY and CDR2 SVGAGI. V was shortened by 1 base and J by 6 bases, with 12 bases between the two germline ends. The CDR3 nucleotides are TGTGCCAGCAGTTACTTAGGGTCGATTGCCGGGGAGCTGTTTTTT. Encoded protein: CASSYLGSIAGELFF.

This chain links TRBV4-1 with TRBJ2-5; 8 bases match TRBD2. This CDR3 spans 17 amino acids. Germline CDR1 is MGHRA and CDR2 is YSYEKL. The V and J ends lost 4 bases and 2 bases, in that order; junction bases with no gene match: 12. The CDR3 reads CASSRVASGFSQETQYF. The CDR3 region has the DNA TGCGCCAGCAGCCGCGTGGCTAGCGGGTTCTCTCAAGAGACCCAGTACTTC.

The rearrangement uses TRBV10-3 and TRBJ2-1; TRBD2 matches 8 bases. Losses at the gene ends were 3 bases for V and 8 bases for J; bases not matched to a gene: 6. Germline lookup yields CDR1 ENHRY and CDR2 SYGVKD. The CDR3 has 14 residues. The CDR3 coding sequence is TGTGCCATCAGTGATTCGGGGGGGCCCTATGAGCAGTTCTTC. Its protein product is CAISDSGGPYEQFF.

The genes are TRBV7-8 and TRBJ1-5; a possible D gene is TRBD1 (5 bases). Germline V gene sequence: CDR1 SGHVS, CDR2 FQNEAQ. CDR3 size: 16 residues. Between the trimmed V and J ends, which lost 3 bases and 4 bases, there was a span of 16 bases. The chain's CDR3 is CASSFQGLLPNQPQHF. The DNA of the CDR3 is TGTGCCAGCAGCTTTCAGGGACTCCTTCCAAATCAGCCCCAGCATTTT.

The chain links TRBV30 to TRBJ2-1; 8 nucleotides agree with TRBD1. Germline-derived CDR1 and CDR2 are GTSNPN and SVGIG (reference sequence). V lost 1 base, J lost 9 bases, and 8 bases stayed unmatched. The CDR3 sequence is 14 residues long. CDR3: CAWSAQTGVGEQFF. For the CDR3, the DNA is TGTGCCTGGAGTGCCCAGACAGGGGTGGGTGAGCAGTTCTTC.

The chain recombines TRBV6-5 with TRBJ2-3; no clear D. CDR1 and CDR2 (germline): MNHEY, SVGAGI. Deletions cut 6 bases from V and 2 bases from J, with 12 bases between. The CDR3 is made up of 14 amino acids. The CDR3 protein is CASRYTGPTDTQYF. DNA for the CDR3: TGTGCCAGCAGGTACACTGGGCCCACAGATACGCAGTATTTT.

The rearrangement joins TRBV2 to TRBJ2-4, with 7 nucleotides matching TRBD1. With 6 bases clipped from V and 2 bases from J, the junction kept 4 bases outside the gene matches. This CDR3 has 14 amino acids. The germline gives CDR1 SNHLY, CDR2 FYNNEI. CDR3 coding DNA: TGTGCCAGCAGGACAGGGCTAACCAAAAACATTCAGTACTTC. Translating gives CASRTGLTKNIQYF. The full variable domain, completed using reference TRBV2 and TRBJ2-4, is EPEVTQTPSHQVTQMGQEVILRCVPISNHLYFYWYRQILGQKVEFLVSFYNNEISEKSEIFDDQFSVERPDGSNFTLKIRSTKLEDSAMYFCASRTGLTKNIQYFGAGTRLSVL.

The chain combines TRBV2 with TRBJ1-5; D is perhaps TRBD1 (5 bases). With 6 bases removed from V and 6 bases from J, the gap between germline ends came to 24 bases. The CDR3 sequence is 17 residues long. Germline loops: CDR1 SNHLY, CDR2 FYNNEI. CDR3 coding DNA: TGTGCCAGCAGATCGGCCGGGCGCATGGGGGGTGGTCAGCCCCAGCATTTT. Its translation: CASRSAGRMGGGQPQHF. The full variable domain, with the rest looked up from reference TRBV2 and TRBJ1-5, is EPEVTQTPSHQVTQMGQEVILRCVPISNHLYFYWYRQILGQKVEFLVSFYNNEISEKSEIFDDQFSVERPDGSNFTLKIRSTKLEDSAMYFCASRSAGRMGGGQPQHFGDGTRLSIL.

The rearrangement joins TRBV7-7 to TRBJ2-5; D is unresolved. The CDR3 has 15 residues. V gave up 4 bases and J gave up 4 bases, with 16 bases separating them. Germline lookup yields CDR1 SSHAT and CDR2 FNYEAQ (reference sequence). The CDR3 coding sequence is TGTGCCAGCAGCTCCCTTACCGGAGTCGGAGAGACCCAGTACTTC. This sequence encodes CASSSLTGVGETQYF.

This chain connects TRBV19 to TRBJ1-5; no clear D gene. The V end lost 3 bases, the J end lost 3 bases, and 21 bases lay between the germline ends. The CDR3 is made up of 18 amino acids. Germline V lookup: CDR1 LNHDA, CDR2 SQIVND (reference sequence). Here the CDR3 reads CASSIVSIEPRDNQPQHF. CDR3 nucleotide sequence: TGTGCCAGTAGTATTGTGTCCATCGAACCGAGGGACAATCAGCCCCAGCATTTT.